The 30 T cell receptor beta chains given below trace back to one sample, sequenced in a study of PD-1 blockade in classical Hodgkin lymphoma. The method was immunoSEQ multiplex PCR; TCRdb's version includes in-frame clones alone and lacks a portion of them. The sample shows 15,000 to 16,000 clones, approximately 88% of them seen only once. Each patient relapsed following autologous stem cell transplantation, and prior brentuximab vedotin exposure differed. The source was peripheral blood mononuclear cells (PBMCs), collected before the second cycle of nivolumab. All receptors derive from a human donor with classical Hodgkin lymphoma.

This clone has only a few counts. CDR3 amino acids: CASSEGMNTGELFF. Here the CDR3 DNA reads TGTGCCAGCAGTGAGGGGATGAACACCGGGGAGCTGTTTTTT. The V call is TRBV6-1, the J call TRBJ2-2; D call uncertain. This CDR3 region has 14 residues. Trimming took off 3 bases at V and 1 base at J, with 6 bases between the two ends. From germline, CDR1 is MNHNS and CDR2 SASEGT.

This sequence joins TRBV5-1 and TRBJ2-1, with D perhaps given as TRBD1 or TRBD2 (5 bases each). V lost 4 bases, J lost 0 bases, and 11 bases lay in between. Per the germline V gene, CDR1 is SGHRS and CDR2 is YFSETQ. The CDR3 totals 15 residues. DNA for the CDR3: TGCGCCAGCAGCCCGGGACGGAGCTCCTACAATGAGCAGTTCTTC. Amino acids: CASSPGRSSYNEQFF.

The rearrangement joins TRBV5-1 to TRBJ1-3; D unclear. The germline CDR1 and CDR2 sequences are SGHRS and YFSETQ. Trimming left V 0 bases short and J 5 bases short, with 12 bases between. The CDR3 sequence is 15 residues long. CDR3 region: CASSLEPLSRNTIYF. CDR3 in DNA: TGCGCCAGCAGCTTGGAACCTCTCAGTCGAAACACCATATATTTT.

The gene calls are TRBV29-1 and TRBJ2-7, with D possibly TRBD1 on 6 matching bases. The CDR3 has 15 amino acids. Between the trimmed V and J ends, which lost 4 bases and 2 bases, there was a span of 18 bases. The germline gives CDR1 SQVTM, CDR2 ANQGSEA. CDR3 protein: CSVVGLGHLTYEQYF. CDR3 DNA sequence: TGCAGCGTTGTAGGTTTGGGACATCTTACCTACGAGCAGTACTTC.

The chain uses TRBV27 and TRBJ2-7; no reliable D call. Trimming removed 8 bases at V and 6 bases at J, with 11 bases between. The V gene's germline CDR1 is MNHEY and CDR2 SMNVEV (reference sequence). The length of the CDR3 is 11 residues. CDR3 protein: CASGSAREQYF. Written as DNA, the CDR3 is TGTGCCAGCGGAAGCGCCCGCGAGCAGTACTTC.

The V call is TRBV6-1, the J call TRBJ1-2; D may be TRBD1 (6 bases). The CDR3 has 15 amino acids. Trimming removed 2 bases from V and 8 bases from J, with 18 bases in between. Germline V lookup: CDR1 MNHNS, CDR2 SASEGT. The CDR3 nucleotides are TGTGCCAGCAGTGAATTCGGACAGCCCGTCCAGGGCTACACCTTC. Translated: CASSEFGQPVQGYTF.

V and J are TRBV19 and TRBJ1-6; D ambiguous. CDR1 and CDR2 (germline): LNHDA, SQIVND (reference sequence). V was trimmed by 3 bases and J by 5 bases, leaving 23 bases between them. This CDR3 region has 19 residues. CDR3 region: CASSIGDPNRGRDNSPLHF. CDR3 DNA: TGTGCCAGTAGTATTGGGGATCCGAACCGAGGACGGGATAATTCACCCCTCCACTTT.

The V call is TRBV7-2, the J call TRBJ2-3; TRBD2 matches 9 bases. Germline-derived CDR1 and CDR2 are SGHTA and FQGNSA. V trimming: 1 base; J trimming: 4 bases; junction bases outside the gene matches: 6. The CDR3 has 16 amino acids. The CDR3 loop reads CASSLVGGRAPDTQYF. CDR3 DNA: TGTGCCAGCAGCTTAGTCGGCGGGAGGGCCCCAGATACGCAGTATTTT.

This chain joins TRBV19 and TRBJ2-7; TRBD1 matches 8 bases. The CDR3 extends over 14 amino acids. From germline, CDR1 is LNHDA and CDR2 SQIVND (reference sequence). The junction had 2 bases not matched to a gene; V was cut back by 4 bases and J by 0 bases. The CDR3 here is CASSKGTGSYEQYF. The CDR3 DNA sequence: TGTGCCAGTAGTAAGGGGACAGGCTCCTACGAGCAGTACTTC.

This clone has just one count. J is TRBJ1-1 and V is TRBV28; 7 nucleotides agree with TRBD1. CDR3 length: 18 residues. After removal of 3 bases from V and 3 bases from J, the junction contained 16 bases not matched to a gene. CDR1 is MDHEN, CDR2 SYDVKM, per germline. CDR3 sequence reads: CASSFSGQKDITYTEAFF. CDR3 nucleotide sequence: TGTGCCAGCAGTTTTTCGGGACAGAAAGACATTACCTACACTGAAGCTTTCTTT.

The chain joins TRBV30 to TRBJ2-7; 7 bases align to TRBD2. This CDR3 is 16 amino acids long. Germline lookup yields CDR1 GTSNPN and CDR2 SVGIG (reference sequence). The J segment lost 3 bases and the V segment lost 2 bases, leaving 13 bases of the junction unmatched. The CDR3 DNA sequence: TGTGCCTGGAGTAGTTTTGCGGGAGCAGGTATCTACGAGCAGTACTTC. Protein: CAWSSFAGAGIYEQYF.

CDR3 nucleotides: TGCGCCAGCAGCCAAGAGTCAGGCCTAACTGGGGATGAGCAGTTCTTC. As protein: CASSQESGLTGDEQFF. The chain combines TRBV4-1 with TRBJ2-1; no definite D call. V was trimmed by 0 bases and J by 8 bases, leaving 17 bases between them. Germline V gene lookup returns CDR1 MGHRA and CDR2 YSYEKL. The CDR3 is 16 residues long.

J is TRBJ2-3 and V is TRBV28, with D maybe TRBD1 (5 bases). Germline V CDR1 and CDR2: MDHEN, SYDVKM. CDR3 size: 14 residues. Trimming removed 3 bases from V and 1 base from J, with 8 bases in between. The CDR3 here is CASSFLQGTDTQYF. The CDR3 region has the DNA TGTGCCAGCAGTTTTCTACAGGGCACAGATACGCAGTATTTT.

The rearrangement links TRBV6-1 to TRBJ2-7; D is uncertain. Germline V gene lookup returns CDR1 MNHNS and CDR2 SASEGT. The CDR3 is 13 amino acids. V shed 2 bases and J shed 0 bases, with 5 bases lying between them. CDR3 residues: CASSEQFSYEQYF. The CDR3 region has the DNA TGTGCCAGCAGTGAACAGTTCTCCTACGAGCAGTACTTC.

This rearrangement joins TRBV4-1 to TRBJ1-1, with D uncertain. Germline CDR1 reads MGHRA; CDR2 reads YSYEKL. V was cut by 1 base and J by 0 bases, with 12 bases left in between. The CDR3 loop spans 16 amino acids. This CDR3 is CASSQGGGVMNTEAFF. The CDR3 DNA sequence: TGCGCCAGCAGCCAAGGTGGTGGAGTTATGAACACTGAAGCTTTCTTT.

The chain couples TRBV6-1 to TRBJ1-2, with a possible D match to TRBD1 (6 bases). The CDR3 is 13 amino acids. V lost 6 bases to trimming and J lost 5 bases, with 13 bases between them. Germline lookup yields CDR1 MNHNS and CDR2 SASEGT. This CDR3 is CASRTPGQYGYTF. CDR3 DNA: TGTGCCAGCAGGACTCCTGGACAGTATGGCTACACCTTC.

The CDR3 sequence is CASSITPYEQYF. The CDR3 DNA is TGTGCCAGCAGCATTACCCCCTACGAGCAGTACTTC. The rearrangement joins TRBV11-1 to TRBJ2-7; unclear D gene. Per germline, CDR1 SGHAT and CDR2 FQDESV (reference sequence). The ends were cut back, 5 bases at V and 2 bases at J, with 7 bases in the middle. This CDR3 spans 12 amino acids.

V usage is TRBV28 and J usage is TRBJ1-5, with 12 bases that match TRBD1. From germline, CDR1 is MDHEN and CDR2 SYDVKM. V shed 6 bases, J shed 9 bases, and the junction held 6 bases outside the gene matches. This CDR3 is built from 14 residues. The CDR3 DNA reads as TGTGCCAGCAGGGGGACAGGGGGCTTTCGGCCCCAGCATTTT. Residues: CASRGTGGFRPQHF.

This chain links TRBV5-5 with TRBJ2-6; tentatively, D is TRBD1 or TRBD2 (5 bases each). The CDR3 runs to 15 residues. Per the germline V gene, CDR1 is SGHKS and CDR2 is YYEKEE (reference sequence). V lost 2 bases and J 4 bases, leaving 10 bases between the germline ends. CDR3 nucleotide sequence: TGTGCCAGCAGCTTTTGGGGGTCAGGGGCCAACGTCCTGACTTTC. Amino acid sequence: CASSFWGSGANVLTF.

This clone showed up just once. V usage is TRBV10-1 and J usage is TRBJ2-1; D is uncertain. V was clipped by 3 bases and J by 4 bases, with 10 bases between them. The CDR3 loop spans 14 amino acids. Germline lookup yields CDR1 WNHNN and CDR2 SYGVQD (reference sequence). The CDR3 reads CASSDRSNYNEQFF. The CDR3 nucleotides read TGCGCCAGCAGTGACAGGAGCAATTACAATGAGCAGTTCTTC.

This chain links TRBV6-6 with TRBJ2-7; 8 bases fit TRBD1. Trimming took 5 bases from V and 6 from J; bases not matched to a gene: 12. Per germline, CDR1 MNHNY and CDR2 SVGAGI (reference sequence). The CDR3 loop spans 15 amino acids. The CDR3 loop reads CASSPRDRYGSEQYF. In DNA, the CDR3 is TGTGCCAGCAGTCCCCGGGACAGGTACGGTAGCGAGCAGTACTTC.

The rearrangement uses TRBV7-8 and TRBJ1-1; tentatively, D is TRBD1 (5 bases). The CDR3 spans 15 residues. Germline V lookup: CDR1 SGHVS, CDR2 FQNEAQ. Trimming pared 1 base from V and 4 bases from J, leaving 13 bases between. The CDR3 sequence: CASSLGLQGGTEAFF. Here the CDR3 DNA reads TGTGCCAGCAGCTTAGGTTTGCAGGGAGGCACTGAAGCTTTCTTT. Combining the CDR3 with reference TRBV7-8 and TRBJ1-1 gives the whole variable domain GAGVSQSPRYKVAKRGQDVALRCDPISGHVSLFWYQQALGQGPEFLTYFQNEAQLDKSGLPSDRFFAERPEGSVSTLKIQRTQQEDSAVYLCASSLGLQGGTEAFFGQGTRLTVV.

The rearrangement joins TRBV6-1 to TRBJ1-1; the D gene is possibly TRBD1 (5 bases). V gave up 1 base and J gave up 3 bases, with 15 bases separating them. Germline V gene sequence: CDR1 MNHNS, CDR2 SASEGT. The CDR3 sequence is 16 residues long. In DNA form, the CDR3 reads TGTGCCAGCAGTGAAGTCGGGTGGACGGGGGACACTGAAGCTTTCTTT. This encodes CASSEVGWTGDTEAFF.

The V call is TRBV19, the J call TRBJ1-2; D remains ambiguous. CDR3 length: 14 residues. V dropped 7 bases and J dropped 3 bases, with 15 bases sitting between them. CDR1 LNHDA and CDR2 SQIVND come from the germline V gene (reference sequence). The CDR3 is CASTGVGSYYGYTF. The CDR3 nucleotides are TGTGCCAGTACTGGAGTGGGTTCATACTATGGCTACACCTTC.

This sequence joins TRBV10-2 and TRBJ1-5, with a weak D call TRBD1 (5 bases). Germline CDR1 is WSHSY and CDR2 is SAAADI. Trimming pared 8 bases from V and 3 bases from J, leaving 14 bases between. The length of the CDR3 is 14 residues. The CDR3: CASQGPADNQPQHF. CDR3 DNA: TGCGCCAGCCAGGGACCCGCTGACAATCAGCCCCAGCATTTT.

The chain has TRBV2 and TRBJ1-1, with a tentative D call TRBD1 (5 bases). Looked up from germline, CDR1 is SNHLY and CDR2 is FYNNEI. V shed 6 bases and J shed 1 base, with 9 bases lying between them. This CDR3 contains 13 residues. CDR3 DNA sequence: TGTGCCAGCAGCCGGGACCAGAACACTGAAGCTTTCTTT. It yields the protein CASSRDQNTEAFF.

The V gene is TRBV5-4, the J gene TRBJ2-3; TRBD2 matches at 10 bases. Germline V gene sequence: CDR1 SGHNT, CDR2 YYREEE (reference sequence). Trimming at V came to 4 bases and at J to 4 bases, leaving 6 bases not matched to a gene. The CDR3 has 15 residues. The CDR3 DNA reads TGTGCCAGCAGCCCTCGGACTAGCGGCGCAGATACGCAGTATTTT. Its protein is CASSPRTSGADTQYF.

The V and J genes are TRBV7-3 and TRBJ2-2, with 15 bases identical to TRBD2. The CDR3 covers 18 residues. Germline CDR1 is SGHTA and CDR2 is FQGTGA. V dropped 4 bases and J dropped 4; count of bases not matched to a gene: 7. CDR3 nucleotides: TGTGCCAGCAGCTCGCCGGGACTAGCGGGAGGCGCCACCGGGGAGCTGTTTTTT. Its translation: CASSSPGLAGGATGELFF.

CDR3 nucleotides: TGTGCCAGCAGCCTGACTAGCGACTACGAGCAGTACTTC. Translating gives CASSLTSDYEQYF. This chain joins TRBV7-9 and TRBJ2-7; 8 bases line up with TRBD2. The CDR3 contains 13 residues. V trimming: 5 bases; J trimming: 3 bases; junction bases outside the gene matches: 3. Germline V lookup: CDR1 SEHNR, CDR2 FQNEAQ (reference sequence). The full variable domain, completed using reference TRBV7-9 and TRBJ2-7, is DTGVSQNPRHKITKRGQNVTFRCDPISEHNRLYWYRQTLGQGPEFLTYFQNEAQLEKSRLLSDRFSAERPKGSFSTLEIQRTEQGDSAMYLCASSLTSDYEQYFGPGTRLTVT.

This chain joins TRBV6-1 and TRBJ2-7; 9 bases align to TRBD1. Unmatched junction bases numbered 7, after V lost 8 bases and J lost 2 bases. The length of the CDR3 is 14 residues. Germline values: CDR1 MNHNS, CDR2 SASEGT. The CDR3 loop reads CASGGTGLPYEQYF. DNA for the CDR3: TGTGCCAGCGGTGGGACAGGGCTACCCTACGAGCAGTACTTC.